These 2 T cell receptor beta chains were all obtained from the same sample, sequenced in a study of blood T cells in healthy people across ages. It was with a sample-barcoded 5' primer and a J-beta primer mix that a second PCR of roughly 7 to 11 cycles was run. From the 5' RACE reads, TCRdb called clonotypes with MiXCR, one entry per CDR3 protein. The sample lists 650,000 to 1,000,000 distinct CDR3 sequences; around 36% were seen once. Sequenced material: blood. These receptors were obtained from a man aged 18 to 29 in good health.

This clonotype was observed at least ten times. The V gene is TRBV12-3 or TRBV12-4, the J gene TRBJ1-5, with D unclear. V dropped 3 bases and J dropped 5 bases, with 14 bases sitting between them. The CDR3 is 15 amino acids. The CDR3 protein is CASSFGGFRDQPQHF. The DNA for the CDR3 is TGTGCCAGCAGTTTCGGCGGATTCCGCGATCAGCCCCAGCATTTT.

As concerns this clonotype: One end of the junction is discordant with germline, which a read error may explain. The chain recombines TRBV5-1 with TRBJ2-4; D is uncertain. Near its end, the DNA agrees better with TRBJ2-5, so the J call may be wrong. CDR3 size: 12 residues. Germline-derived CDR1 and CDR2 are SGHRS and YFSETQ. This chain's CDR3 is CTSSLDSGTQYF. CDR3 DNA sequence: TGCACCAGCAGCTTGGATAGTGGGACCCAGTACTTC.